This TCR beta chain was observed in a study of beta chain features in type 1 diabetes. Study results and limitations: There was a moderate but significant shortening of TCRB CDR3s in all four CD4+ subsets of Type 1 diabetes patients. Among type 1 diabetes patients, VDJ junctions had fewer insertions and more deletions.

CDR1 and CDR2 (germline): MGHRA, YSYEKL. Trimming took 2 bases from V and 2 from J; bases not matched to a gene: 9. CDR3 length equals 17 residues. In the case of this clone: The antigen remains unidentified.

One heparinised blood draw, averaging roughly 110 mL, came from each donor. Of the isolated RNA, all was reverse transcribed, and so the sequenced material was expressed TCRB transcripts. Only in-frame clones appear in the TCRdb table, and some are missing; sequencing was by immunoSEQ multiplex PCR. Here the sample spans under 850,000 clones, roughly 13% being singletons. The material sequenced was naive CD4+ T cells from blood. The genes are TRBV4-1 and TRBJ1-5; 7 bases align to TRBD1. This TCR was recovered from a man between 18 and 29 years old with type 1 diabetes. This CDR3 reads CASSQPYRGRRNQPQHF. The CDR3 region has the DNA TGCGCCAGCAGCCAACCATACAGGGGTCGGCGCAATCAGCCCCAGCATTTT.